A selection of T cell receptor beta chains follows, all from one sample in a study of T cells after somatic rescue of genetic block. Some clones are missing from TCRdb's copy, which holds only in-frame ones; the method was immunoSEQ multiplex PCR. The table has about 67,000 clones, roughly 94% seen once; the top ten hold around 3%. Source material: peripheral blood mononuclear cells (PBMCs). Source of these receptors: a man aged 35 to 55. Both conserved end residues are part of each CDR3. The order of the fields is V gene, J gene, clone size, D gene, CDR3 protein, CDR3 DNA. D genes are given only for firm matches. The size field is filled for only some rows; it gives once, few, many or a size class.

TRBV2	TRBJ1-5	NA	NA	CASSEGNNQPQHF	TGTGCCAGCAGTGAGGGTAACAATCAGCCCCAGCATTTT
TRBV28	TRBJ1-6	NA	TRBD1	CASSATGTGNSPLHF	TGTGCCAGCAGCGCCACCGGGACAGGGAATTCACCCCTCCACTTT
TRBV7-2	TRBJ2-4	NA	NA	CASSLLSAKNIQYF	TGTGCCAGCAGCTTATTAAGTGCTAAAAACATTCAGTACTTC
TRBV2	TRBJ1-2	NA	NA	CASSEVTGSPGGYTF	TGTGCCAGCAGTGAAGTTACAGGGTCACCGGGTGGCTACACCTTC
TRBV5-1	TRBJ2-2	NA	NA	CASRVGLQEAGELFF	TGCGCCAGCCGCGTCGGTCTACAGGAGGCCGGGGAGCTGTTTTTT
TRBV6-5	TRBJ2-7	NA	NA	CASRTLGSGSYEQYF	TGTGCCAGCAGAACCCTGGGTAGCGGATCCTACGAGCAGTACTTC
TRBV14	TRBJ1-2	few	NA	CASSQAGYGYTF	TGTGCCAGCAGCCAAGCGGGCTATGGCTACACCTTC
TRBV27	TRBJ1-6	NA	TRBD1	CASRAGTGASPLHF	TGTGCCAGCAGGGCCGGGACAGGGGCTTCACCCCTCCACTTT
TRBV10-1	TRBJ2-7	once	NA	CASSRDVGSYEQYF	TGCGCCAGCAGTAGGGACGTAGGATCCTACGAGCAGTACTTC
TRBV19	TRBJ2-5	NA	NA	CASSINGQETQYF	TGTGCCAGTAGTATTAATGGGCAAGAGACCCAGTACTTC
TRBV18	TRBJ1-1	NA	NA	CASSYGGTEAFF	TGTGCCAGCTCGTACGGCGGCACTGAAGCTTTCTTT
TRBV5-1	TRBJ2-2	NA	NA	CASSLDGNTGELFF	TGCGCCAGCAGCCTGGACGGAAACACCGGGGAGCTGTTTTTT
TRBV5-4	TRBJ2-1	NA	NA	CASSLVARNNEQFF	TGTGCCAGCAGCTTGGTTGCCAGGAACAATGAGCAGTTCTTC
TRBV7-9	TRBJ2-1	once	TRBD2	CASSTYGLADLYNEQFF	TGTGCCAGCAGCACGTATGGACTAGCGGACTTGTACAATGAGCAGTTCTTC
TRBV5-5	TRBJ2-2	once	TRBD2	CASTPRPSGRVDGELFF	TGTGCCAGCACCCCGAGGCCTAGCGGGAGAGTCGACGGGGAGCTGTTTTTT
TRBV27	TRBJ1-5	NA	NA	CASARLLNQPQHF	TGTGCCAGCGCGCGGCTACTCAATCAGCCCCAGCATTTT
TRBV5-6	TRBJ1-5	NA	NA	CASSLLGDSNQPQHF	TGTGCCAGCAGCTTGCTAGGGGACAGCAATCAGCCCCAGCATTTT
TRBV10-3	TRBJ2-3	NA	NA	CATRPATSTDTQYF	TGTGCCACCCGCCCAGCTACTAGCACAGATACGCAGTATTTT
TRBV11-2	TRBJ2-1	once	TRBD1	CASSFRTGGRDEQFF	TGTGCCAGCAGCTTCAGGACAGGGGGTCGCGATGAGCAGTTCTTC
TRBV2	TRBJ2-5	NA	NA	CASSRARRVRETQYF	TGTGCCAGCAGTAGGGCTAGAAGGGTTCGAGAGACCCAGTACTTC
TRBV28	TRBJ2-6	NA	NA	CASSLLRQLLSGANVLTF	TGTGCCAGCAGTTTACTGCGGCAGTTACTCTCTGGGGCCAACGTCCTGACTTTC
TRBV6-1	TRBJ2-7	NA	TRBD1	CASSEIETGAYEQYF	TGTGCCAGCAGTGAAATTGAGACAGGGGCCTACGAGCAGTACTTC
TRBV4-2	TRBJ2-7	NA	NA	CASTTGLSMDYEQYF	TGTGCCAGCACTACGGGACTTTCCATGGACTACGAGCAGTACTTC
TRBV28	TRBJ2-7	NA	NA	CASSLFPYEQYF	TGTGCCAGCAGTTTATTCCCCTACGAGCAGTACTTC
TRBV7-2	TRBJ1-1	NA	TRBD1	CASSFIQGTYTEAFF	TGTGCCAGCAGCTTTATACAGGGGACCTACACTGAAGCTTTCTTT
TRBV14	TRBJ2-2	NA	TRBD1	CASSQVTGAAVGELFF	TGTGCCAGCAGCCAAGTAACAGGGGCCGCAGTCGGGGAGCTGTTTTTT
TRBV6-5	TRBJ1-5	NA	NA	CASSYAGTGNQPQHF	TGTGCCAGCAGTTACGCAGGGACGGGCAATCAGCCCCAGCATTTT
TRBV6-1	TRBJ2-1	NA	TRBD1	CASSRGQGVYNEQFF	TGTGCCAGCAGCCGGGGACAGGGGGTTTACAATGAGCAGTTCTTC
TRBV19	TRBJ1-5	NA	NA	CASSISWSGNWPQHF	TGTGCCAGTAGTATTTCATGGTCAGGGAATTGGCCCCAGCATTTT
TRBV14	TRBJ1-2	NA	TRBD1	CASSQDRGQRGYTF	TGTGCCAGCAGCCAAGACAGGGGGCAACGAGGCTACACCTTC
TRBV6-5	TRBJ1-5	once	TRBD1	CASSSGTGVGQPQHF	TGTGCCAGCAGTTCCGGGACAGGGGTCGGACAGCCCCAGCATTTT
TRBV6-5	TRBJ2-7	NA	NA	CASSYSQGWGEQYF	TGTGCCAGCAGTTACTCGCAGGGTTGGGGCGAGCAGTACTTC
TRBV19	TRBJ2-7	few	TRBD1	CASSAAGTGGFEQYF	TGTGCCAGTAGTGCCGCCGGGACAGGGGGCTTCGAGCAGTACTTC
TRBV7-9	TRBJ2-3	NA	NA	CASSFASTDTQYF	TGTGCCAGCAGCTTCGCGAGCACAGATACGCAGTATTTT
TRBV6-5	TRBJ2-7	NA	NA	CASSYGGGWYEQYF	TGTGCCAGCAGTTATGGAGGGGGCTGGTACGAGCAGTACTTC
TRBV19	TRBJ1-4	NA	TRBD1	CASSTGTAATNEKLFF	TGTGCCAGTAGTACCGGGACAGCAGCAACTAATGAAAAACTGTTTTTT
TRBV4-1	TRBJ2-7	NA	NA	CASSSQLSSYEQYF	TGCGCCAGCAGCTCACAGCTGAGCTCCTACGAGCAGTACTTC
TRBV19	TRBJ1-1	NA	NA	CASSFQALTEAFF	TGTGCCAGTAGTTTTCAGGCGCTCACTGAAGCTTTCTTT
TRBV11-2	TRBJ2-2	NA	TRBD2	CASSPGTRSTGELFF	TGTGCCAGCAGCCCCGGGACTAGATCCACCGGGGAGCTGTTTTTT
TRBV28	TRBJ1-5	NA	NA	CASSLPHQPQHF	TGTGCCAGCAGTTTACCCCATCAGCCCCAGCATTTT